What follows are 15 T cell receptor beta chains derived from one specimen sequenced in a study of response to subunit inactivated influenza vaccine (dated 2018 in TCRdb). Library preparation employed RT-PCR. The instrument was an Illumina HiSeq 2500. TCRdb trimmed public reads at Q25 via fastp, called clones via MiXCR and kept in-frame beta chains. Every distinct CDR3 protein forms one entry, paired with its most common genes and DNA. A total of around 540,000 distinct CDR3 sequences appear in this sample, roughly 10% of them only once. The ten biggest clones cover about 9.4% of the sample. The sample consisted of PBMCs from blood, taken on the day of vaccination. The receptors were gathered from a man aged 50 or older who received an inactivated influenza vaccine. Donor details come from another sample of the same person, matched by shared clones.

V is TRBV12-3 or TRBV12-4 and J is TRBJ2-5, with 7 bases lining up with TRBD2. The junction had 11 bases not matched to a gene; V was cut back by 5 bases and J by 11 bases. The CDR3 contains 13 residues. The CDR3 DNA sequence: TGTGCCAGCAGTCCTAGGCCACGGGAGGCTCAGTACTTC. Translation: CASSPRPREAQYF.

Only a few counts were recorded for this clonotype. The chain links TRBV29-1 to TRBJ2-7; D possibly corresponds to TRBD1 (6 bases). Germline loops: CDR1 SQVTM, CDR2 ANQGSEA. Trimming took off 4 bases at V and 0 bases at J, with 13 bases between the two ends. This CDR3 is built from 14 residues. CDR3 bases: TGCAGCGTTGGCGGACAGACCAGCTCCTACGAGCAGTACTTC. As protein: CSVGGQTSSYEQYF.

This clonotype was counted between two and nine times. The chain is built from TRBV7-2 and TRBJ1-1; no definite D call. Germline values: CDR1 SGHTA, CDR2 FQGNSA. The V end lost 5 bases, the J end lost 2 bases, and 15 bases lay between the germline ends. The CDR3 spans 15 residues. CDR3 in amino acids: CASSAVGSINTEAFF. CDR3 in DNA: TGTGCCAGCAGCGCAGTGGGCTCGATCAACACTGAAGCTTTCTTT.

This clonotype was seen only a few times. The CDR3 sequence is CASIFASGTNEQFF. The CDR3 region has the DNA TGTGCCAGCATCTTTGCAAGCGGGACCAATGAGCAGTTCTTC. The rearrangement links TRBV6-2 or TRBV6-3 to TRBJ2-1; 7 nucleotides line up with TRBD2. After removal of 7 bases from V and 6 bases from J, the junction contained 9 bases not matched to a gene. Germline CDR1 is MNHEY and CDR2 is SVGEGT. The CDR3 runs to 14 residues.

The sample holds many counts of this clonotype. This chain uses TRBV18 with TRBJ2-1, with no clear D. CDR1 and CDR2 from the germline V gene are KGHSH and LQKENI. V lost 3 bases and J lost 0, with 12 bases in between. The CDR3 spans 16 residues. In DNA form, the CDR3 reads TGTGCCAGCTCACCTACCTTACCCAGCTCCTACAATGAGCAGTTCTTC. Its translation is CASSPTLPSSYNEQFF.

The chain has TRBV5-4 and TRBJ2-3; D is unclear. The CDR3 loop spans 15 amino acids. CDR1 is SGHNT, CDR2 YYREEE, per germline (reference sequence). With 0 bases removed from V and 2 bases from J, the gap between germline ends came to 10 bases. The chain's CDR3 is CASSLGAGNTDTQYF. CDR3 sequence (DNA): TGTGCCAGCAGCTTGGGCGCAGGTAACACAGATACGCAGTATTTT.

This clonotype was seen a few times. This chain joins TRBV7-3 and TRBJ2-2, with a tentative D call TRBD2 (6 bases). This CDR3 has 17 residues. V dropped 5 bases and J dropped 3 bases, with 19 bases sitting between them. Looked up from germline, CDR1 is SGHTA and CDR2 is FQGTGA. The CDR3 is CASSIPLGGNHTGELFF. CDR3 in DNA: TGTGCCAGCAGCATACCCCTCGGCGGGAACCACACCGGGGAGCTGTTTTTT.

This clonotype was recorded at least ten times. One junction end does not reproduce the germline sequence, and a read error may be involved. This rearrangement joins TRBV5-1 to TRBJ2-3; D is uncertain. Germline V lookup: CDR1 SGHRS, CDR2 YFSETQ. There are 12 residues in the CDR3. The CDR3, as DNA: TGTGCCAGCAGTCCTGCAGGAGATACGCAGTATTTT. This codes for CASSPAGDTQYF.

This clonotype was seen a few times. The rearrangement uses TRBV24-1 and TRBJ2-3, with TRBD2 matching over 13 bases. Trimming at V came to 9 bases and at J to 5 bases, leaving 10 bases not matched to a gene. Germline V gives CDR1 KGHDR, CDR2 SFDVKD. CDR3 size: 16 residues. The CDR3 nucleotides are TGTGCCACCGGGACCGGACTAGCGGGAGCGGTAGATACGCAGTATTTT. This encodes CATGTGLAGAVDTQYF.

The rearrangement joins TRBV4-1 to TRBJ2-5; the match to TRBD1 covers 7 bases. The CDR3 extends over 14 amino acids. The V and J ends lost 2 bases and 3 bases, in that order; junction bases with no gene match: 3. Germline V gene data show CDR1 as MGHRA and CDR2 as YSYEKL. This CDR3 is CASSQPQGEETQYF. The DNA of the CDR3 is TGCGCCAGCAGCCAACCGCAGGGGGAAGAGACCCAGTACTTC.

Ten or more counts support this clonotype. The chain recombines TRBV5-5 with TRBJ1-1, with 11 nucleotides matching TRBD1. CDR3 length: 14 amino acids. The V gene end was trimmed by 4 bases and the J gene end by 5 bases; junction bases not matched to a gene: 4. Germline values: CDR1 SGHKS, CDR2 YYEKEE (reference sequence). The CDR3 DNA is TGTGCCAGCAGCAAAGGGACAGGGGGGACTGAAGCTTTCTTT. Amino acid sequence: CASSKGTGGTEAFF. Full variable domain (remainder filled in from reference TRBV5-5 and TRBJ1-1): DAGVTQSPTHLIKTRGQQVTLRCSPISGHKSVSWYQQVLGQGPQFIFQYYEKEERGRGNFPDRFSARQFPNYSSELNVNALLLGDSALYLCASSKGTGGTEAFFGQGTRLTVV.

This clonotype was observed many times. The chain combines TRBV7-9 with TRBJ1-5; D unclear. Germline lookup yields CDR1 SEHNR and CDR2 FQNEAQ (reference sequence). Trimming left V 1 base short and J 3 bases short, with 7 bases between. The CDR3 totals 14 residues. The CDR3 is CASSLEGINQPQHF. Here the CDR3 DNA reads TGTGCCAGCAGCTTAGAGGGAATCAATCAGCCCCAGCATTTT.

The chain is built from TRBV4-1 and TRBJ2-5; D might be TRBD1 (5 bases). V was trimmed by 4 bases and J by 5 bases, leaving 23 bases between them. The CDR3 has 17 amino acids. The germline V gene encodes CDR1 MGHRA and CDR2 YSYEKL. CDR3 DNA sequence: TGCGCCAGCAGCCGACAAGGGGCCCGGACGGTGGCGGAGACCCAGTACTTC. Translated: CASSRQGARTVAETQYF.

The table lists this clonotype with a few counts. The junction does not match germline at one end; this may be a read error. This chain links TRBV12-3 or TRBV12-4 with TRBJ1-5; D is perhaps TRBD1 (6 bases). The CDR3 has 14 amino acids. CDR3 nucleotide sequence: TGTGCCAGCACCACGATTGGACAGAATCAGCACCAGCATTTT. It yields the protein CASTTIGQNQHQHF.

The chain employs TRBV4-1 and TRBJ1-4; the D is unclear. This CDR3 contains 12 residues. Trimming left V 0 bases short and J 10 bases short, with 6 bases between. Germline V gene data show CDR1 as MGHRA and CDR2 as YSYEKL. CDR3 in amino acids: CASSQDRVKLFF. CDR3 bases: TGCGCCAGCAGCCAAGATCGAGTAAAACTGTTTTTT.